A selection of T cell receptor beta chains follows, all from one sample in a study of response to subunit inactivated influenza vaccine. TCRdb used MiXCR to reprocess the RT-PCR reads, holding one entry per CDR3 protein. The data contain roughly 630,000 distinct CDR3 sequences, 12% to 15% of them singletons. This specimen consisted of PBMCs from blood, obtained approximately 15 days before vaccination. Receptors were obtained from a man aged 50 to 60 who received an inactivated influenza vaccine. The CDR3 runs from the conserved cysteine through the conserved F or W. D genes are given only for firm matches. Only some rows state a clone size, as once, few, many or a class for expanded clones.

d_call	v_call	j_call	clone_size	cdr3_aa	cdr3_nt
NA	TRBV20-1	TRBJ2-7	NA	CSARDRPSRTLEQYF	TGCAGTGCTAGAGATCGGCCCAGTAGGACCCTCGAGCAGTACTTC
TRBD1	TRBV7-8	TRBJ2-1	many	CASSLLGTGVLDEQFF	TGTGCCAGCAGCCTCCTGGGGACAGGGGTTTTGGATGAGCAGTTCTTC
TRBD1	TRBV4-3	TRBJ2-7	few	CASSQGLQGVIYEQYF	TGCGCCAGCAGCCAAGGATTGCAGGGGGTAATTTACGAGCAGTACTTC
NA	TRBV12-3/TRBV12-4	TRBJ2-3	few	CASSRGGTVTPDTQYF	TGTGCCAGCAGTCGGGGGGGGACAGTAACTCCAGATACGCAGTATTTT
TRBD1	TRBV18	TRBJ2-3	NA	CASSTGTGFTDTQYF	TGTGCCAGCTCAACCGGGACAGGGTTTACAGATACGCAGTATTTT
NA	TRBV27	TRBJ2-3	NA	CASRPWGETDTQYF	TGTGCCAGCAGGCCTTGGGGGGAAACAGATACGCAGTATTTT
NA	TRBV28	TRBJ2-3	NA	CASSRLGVNTDTQYF	TGTGCCAGCAGTAGACTAGGGGTAAACACAGATACGCAGTATTTT
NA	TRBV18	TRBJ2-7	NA	CASSPRVGKTALLEQYF	TGTGCCAGCTCACCAAGGGTCGGGAAGACAGCGCTCCTCGAGCAGTACTTC
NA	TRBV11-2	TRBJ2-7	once	CASSLPWKPCEQYF	TGTGCCAGCAGCTTACCCTGGAAACCCTGCGAGCAGTACTTC
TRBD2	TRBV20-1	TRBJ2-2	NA	CSARDPERGTGELFF	TGCAGTGCTAGAGATCCAGAGCGGGGAACCGGGGAGCTGTTTTTT
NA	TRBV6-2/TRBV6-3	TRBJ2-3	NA	CASSYGGSWGGDTQYF	TGTGCCAGCAGTTACGGCGGGTCCTGGGGAGGAGATACGCAGTATTTT
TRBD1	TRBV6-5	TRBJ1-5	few	CASSFKQGNDQPQHF	TGTGCCAGCAGTTTCAAACAGGGGAACGATCAGCCCCAGCATTTT
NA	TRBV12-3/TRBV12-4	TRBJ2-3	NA	CASSLLGLNTDTQYF	TGTGCCAGCAGTTTATTGGGGCTAAACACAGATACGCAGTATTTT
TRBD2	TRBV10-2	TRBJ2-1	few	CASRFLAGGPYNEQFF	TGCGCCAGCAGGTTCCTAGCGGGAGGGCCCTACAATGAGCAGTTCTTC
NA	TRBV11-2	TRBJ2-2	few	CASSYEPGELFF	TGTGCCAGCAGCTATGAGCCCGGGGAGCTGTTTTTT
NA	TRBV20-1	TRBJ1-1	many	CSARMTGVNTEAFF	TGCAGTGCCAGGATGACAGGAGTAAACACTGAAGCTTTCTTT
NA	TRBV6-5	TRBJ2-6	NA	CASSYGGLTSGANVLTF	TGTGCCAGCAGTTATGGAGGCTTGACCTCTGGGGCCAACGTCCTGACTTTC
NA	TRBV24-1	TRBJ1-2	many	CATSDEAYGYTF	TGTGCCACCAGTGATGAAGCATATGGCTACACCTTC
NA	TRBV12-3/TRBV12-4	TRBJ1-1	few	CASSVTNTEAFF	TGTGCCAGCAGCGTTACAAACACTGAAGCTTTCTTT
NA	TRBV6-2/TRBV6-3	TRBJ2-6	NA	CASSPRHIYGANVLTF	TGTGCCAGCAGTCCCCGACACATCTATGGGGCCAACGTCCTGACTTTC
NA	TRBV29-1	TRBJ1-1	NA	CSAAGWATEAFF	TGCAGCGCTGCGGGGTGGGCCACTGAAGCTTTCTTT
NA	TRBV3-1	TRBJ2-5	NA	CASSQRRQSISVQETQYF	TGTGCCAGCAGCCAAAGGCGTCAGAGCATCTCGGTACAAGAGACCCAGTACTTC
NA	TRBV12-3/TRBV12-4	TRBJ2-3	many	CASSLSGREDTQYF	TGTGCCAGCAGTTTGTCCGGTCGAGAAGATACGCAGTATTTT
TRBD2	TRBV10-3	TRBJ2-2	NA	CATSGGTGELFF	TGTGCCACCAGCGGGGGGACCGGGGAGCTGTTTTTT
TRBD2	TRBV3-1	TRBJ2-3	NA	CASSPFGTSIATQYF	TGTGCCAGCAGCCCCTTCGGGACTAGCATCGCTACGCAGTATTTT
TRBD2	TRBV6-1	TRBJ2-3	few	CASTKALAGVTDTQYF	TGTGCCAGCACTAAGGCTCTAGCGGGAGTCACAGATACGCAGTATTTT
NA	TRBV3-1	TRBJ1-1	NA	CASSQRGTKDTEAFF	TGTGCCAGCAGCCAACGGGGGACCAAAGACACTGAAGCTTTCTTT
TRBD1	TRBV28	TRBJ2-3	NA	CASSGQARTDTQYF	TGTGCCAGCAGTGGACAGGCTCGCACAGATACGCAGTATTTT
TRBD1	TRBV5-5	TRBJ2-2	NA	CASSFTGVNTGELFF	TGTGCCAGCAGCTTTACAGGGGTGAACACCGGGGAGCTGTTTTTT
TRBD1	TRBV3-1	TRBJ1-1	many	CASSGSGGRDTEAFF	TGTGCCAGCAGCGGTTCAGGGGGCAGGGACACTGAAGCTTTCTTT
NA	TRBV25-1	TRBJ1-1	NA	CASSDDFGFSGVNTEAFF	TGTGCCAGCAGTGATGACTTCGGGTTCAGTGGGGTGAACACTGAAGCTTTCTTT
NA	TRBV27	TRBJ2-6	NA	CASSFGPSGANVLTF	TGTGCCAGCAGTTTCGGTCCGTCTGGGGCCAACGTCCTGACTTTC
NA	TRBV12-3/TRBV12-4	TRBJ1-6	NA	CASTLGTGPGWSNSPLHF	TGTGCCAGCACTTTAGGGACTGGTCCAGGGTGGAGTAATTCACCCCTCCACTTT
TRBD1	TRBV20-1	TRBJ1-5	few	CSAAGTGFNYQPQHF	TGCAGTGCCGCCGGGACAGGGTTTAATTATCAGCCCCAGCATTTT
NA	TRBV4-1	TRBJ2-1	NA	CASSQRTAHNEQFF	TGCGCCAGCAGCCAGCGAACGGCCCACAATGAGCAGTTCTTC
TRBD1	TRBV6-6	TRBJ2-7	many	CVTQGAGYEQYF	TGTGTCACACAGGGGGCGGGGTACGAGCAGTACTTC
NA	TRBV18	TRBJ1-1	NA	CASSTTGAYTEAFF	TGTGCCAGCTCAACGACGGGGGCGTACACTGAAGCTTTCTTT
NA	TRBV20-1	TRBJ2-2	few	CSARDASLPTGELFF	TGCAGTGCTAGAGACGCTAGCTTGCCCACCGGGGAGCTGTTTTTT
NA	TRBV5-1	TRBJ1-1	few	CASSWNLGSEAFF	TGCGCCAGCAGCTGGAACCTGGGGTCAGAAGCTTTCTTT
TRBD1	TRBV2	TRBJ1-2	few	CASSFPGLGTGEGYTF	TGTGCCAGCAGTTTCCCGGGTTTGGGGACAGGAGAAGGCTACACCTTC
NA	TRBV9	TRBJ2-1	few	CASSARDPGNEQFF	TGTGCCAGCAGCGCAAGAGATCCCGGGAATGAGCAGTTCTTC
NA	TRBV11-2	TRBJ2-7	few	CASSGLGASYEQYF	TGTGCCAGCAGCGGACTGGGGGCTTCCTACGAGCAGTACTTC
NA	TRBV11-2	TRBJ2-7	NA	CASSLNWMSYEQYF	TGTGCCAGCAGCTTAAACTGGATGTCCTACGAGCAGTACTTC
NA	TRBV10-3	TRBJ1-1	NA	CAIRGASTEAFF	TGTGCCATCAGGGGGGCATCAACTGAAGCTTTCTTT
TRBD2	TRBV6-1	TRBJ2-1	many	CASRRLAGGPRSYNEQFF	TGTGCCAGCAGACGACTAGCGGGAGGGCCGAGGTCCTACAATGAGCAGTTCTTC